What follows are 21 T cell receptor beta chains derived from one specimen sequenced in a study of blood T cell repertoires in COVID-19. The assay was immunoSEQ multiplex PCR, and TCRdb's table has in-frame clones only and misses some. The data contain 200,000 to 250,000 clones, around nine tenths of them singletons. Material for sequencing was peripheral blood. The receptor set was obtained from a woman aged 55 to 70 with acute or convalescent COVID-19.

This clone was seen a single time. This chain connects TRBV5-6 to TRBJ2-7, with no clear D. Germline CDR1 SGHDT, CDR2 YYEEEE. The CDR3 spans 14 residues. Between the trimmed V and J ends, which lost 2 bases and 2 bases, there was a span of 11 bases. DNA for the CDR3: TGTGCCAGCAGCTTTCCGGGTCTCACCTACGAGCAGTACTTC. It translates to CASSFPGLTYEQYF. Full variable domain (remainder filled in from reference TRBV5-6 and TRBJ2-7): DAGVTQSPTHLIKTRGQQVTLRCSPKSGHDTVSWYQQALGQGPQFIFQYYEEEERQRGNFPDRFSGHQFPNYSSELNVNALLLGDSALYLCASSFPGLTYEQYFGPGTRLTVT.

The CDR3 reads CASSYSIDGQFF. The CDR3 nucleotides are TGTGCCAGCAGTTACTCGATAGATGGGCAGTTCTTC. This chain joins TRBV6-6 and TRBJ2-1; no clear D. Trimming pared 0 bases from V and 12 bases from J, leaving 9 bases between. There are 12 residues in the CDR3. CDR1 MNHNY and CDR2 SVGAGI come from the germline V gene (reference sequence).

This clone was observed a few times. The chain uses TRBV7-9 and TRBJ2-5, with 7 bases lining up with TRBD2. V shed 7 bases, J shed 0 bases, and the junction held 11 bases outside the gene matches. The CDR3 runs 16 residues. Germline V lookup: CDR1 SEHNR, CDR2 FQNEAQ (reference sequence). The CDR3 reads CASIPSAGRYQETQYF. As DNA, the CDR3 is TGTGCCAGCATCCCTTCAGCGGGAAGGTACCAAGAGACCCAGTACTTC.

The gene calls are TRBV19 and TRBJ1-2, with TRBD1 as a possible D gene (6 bases). CDR1 and CDR2 (germline): LNHDA, SQIVND (reference sequence). There are 14 residues in the CDR3. The ends were cut back, 4 bases at V and 5 bases at J, with 14 bases in the middle. In DNA form, the CDR3 reads TGTGCCAGTAGTAAGACGGCTAGGGGGTATGGCTACACCTTC. Protein sequence: CASSKTARGYGYTF.

The V gene is TRBV19, the J gene TRBJ2-3, with D perhaps TRBD1 (6 bases). CDR1 and CDR2 from the germline V gene are LNHDA and SQIVND (reference sequence). Trimming took off 6 bases at V and 1 base at J, with 14 bases between the two ends. This CDR3 has 15 amino acids. The CDR3 sequence: CASSTDKGGTDTQYF. For the CDR3, the DNA is TGTGCCAGTAGCACGGACAAGGGGGGCACAGATACGCAGTATTTT.

This chain links TRBV6-2 or TRBV6-3 with TRBJ1-2; TRBD1 is a possible D gene (5 bases). CDR3 length: 15 residues. The ends were cut back, 0 bases at V and 4 bases at J, with 12 bases in the middle. The germline V gene has CDR1 MNHEY and CDR2 SVGEGT. The chain's CDR3 is CASSYSPGKGYGYTF. The DNA for the CDR3 is TGTGCCAGCAGTTACTCGCCAGGGAAGGGCTATGGCTACACCTTC.

The chain employs TRBV7-2 and TRBJ2-3; 8 bases fit TRBD2. Germline V gene sequence: CDR1 SGHTA, CDR2 FQGNSA. The CDR3 extends over 17 amino acids. Germline trimming cut 2 bases from V and 0 bases from J; bases unmatched to any gene: 7. CDR3 region: CASSLLGGGSSTDTQYF. The CDR3 coding sequence is TGTGCCAGCAGCTTACTGGGCGGGGGGTCCAGCACAGATACGCAGTATTTT.

The chain joins TRBV6-5 to TRBJ1-1; D is uncertain. V lost 6 bases and J 3 bases, leaving 5 bases between the germline ends. Germline V gene sequence: CDR1 MNHEY, CDR2 SVGAGI. The CDR3 contains 11 residues. DNA of the CDR3: TGTGCCAGCAGAGCGTACACTGAAGCTTTCTTT. This codes for CASRAYTEAFF.

The V gene is TRBV27, the J gene TRBJ2-5; 8 nucleotides align to TRBD2. Germline assignment: CDR1 MNHEY and CDR2 SMNVEV (reference sequence). The CDR3 is made up of 16 amino acids. The V segment lost 2 bases and the J segment 0 bases; nucleotides outside the gene matches: 5. This CDR3 reads CASSLTGGAYQETQYF. DNA of the CDR3: TGTGCCAGCAGTTTAACGGGGGGGGCCTACCAAGAGACCCAGTACTTC.

The gene calls are TRBV10-3 and TRBJ1-2; 7 bases are shared with TRBD1. With 6 bases clipped from V and 5 bases from J, the junction kept 9 bases outside the gene matches. The CDR3 is 14 amino acids. Germline CDR1 ENHRY, CDR2 SYGVKD. CDR3 coding DNA: TGTGCCATCAGCATTAGCCGGGACAGTTATGGCTACACCTTC. It codes for CAISISRDSYGYTF.

This chain links TRBV13 with TRBJ2-5, with a weak D call TRBD1 (5 bases). CDR3 size: 14 residues. V was clipped by 0 bases and J by 7 bases, with 12 bases between them. CDR1 and CDR2 (germline): PRHDT, FYEKMQ (reference sequence). The CDR3 loop is CASSLGGLRGTQYF. The CDR3 nucleotides read TGTGCCAGCAGCTTAGGTGGCCTTAGGGGGACCCAGTACTTC.

The chain carries TRBV27 and TRBJ2-1; tentative D call: TRBD2 (6 bases). Trimming took 8 bases from V and 4 from J, leaving 12 bases between them. The germline V gene encodes CDR1 MNHEY and CDR2 SMNVEV (reference sequence). This CDR3 region has 13 residues. In DNA, the CDR3 is TGTGCCAGCTATGCAAGCGGGTACAATGAGCAGTTCTTC. This gives the protein CASYASGYNEQFF.

The chain employs TRBV30 and TRBJ1-5; TRBD1 might be the D (6 bases). CDR1 is GTSNPN and CDR2 is SVGIG in the germline V gene (reference sequence). The CDR3 extends over 13 amino acids. V shed 1 base and J shed 8 bases, with 12 bases lying between them. The CDR3 coding sequence is TGTGCCTGGAGTGCAGGGGCGCGTAAGCCCCAGCATTTT. It translates to CAWSAGARKPQHF.

This sequence joins TRBV6-5 and TRBJ1-2, with 8 bases identical to TRBD1. Germline V gives CDR1 MNHEY, CDR2 SVGAGI. The CDR3 contains 15 residues. V gave up 6 bases and J gave up 4 bases; unmatched junction bases: 10. CDR3: CASRTQGARSYGYTF. As DNA, the CDR3 is TGTGCCAGCAGGACTCAGGGGGCGCGCAGCTATGGCTACACCTTC.

V is TRBV2 and J is TRBJ2-3; 7 nucleotides agree with TRBD1. There are 17 residues in the CDR3. V dropped 2 bases and J dropped 7; count of bases not matched to a gene: 15. Per the germline V gene, CDR1 is SNHLY and CDR2 is FYNNEI. The CDR3 nucleotides read TGTGCCAGCAGTGAAACCACCCTCGACAGGGTTCATCATACGCAGTATTTT. Protein sequence: CASSETTLDRVHHTQYF.

The table lists this clone with a few counts. This chain joins TRBV7-2 and TRBJ2-7; 9 bases agree with TRBD2. V shed 5 bases, J shed 4 bases, and the junction held 9 bases outside the gene matches. CDR3 length equals 15 residues. Germline-derived CDR1 and CDR2 are SGHTA and FQGNSA. Here the CDR3 reads CASSRTGLALYEQYF. The CDR3 DNA follows: TGTGCCAGCAGCCGGACGGGACTAGCTTTATACGAGCAGTACTTC.

A few counts support this clone. The chain links TRBV9 to TRBJ1-6; maybe TRBD1 (6 bases). This CDR3 has 16 residues. Per the germline V gene, CDR1 is SGDLS and CDR2 is YYNGEE. The V end was cut by 1 base, the J end by 5 bases, with 13 bases between. The CDR3 spells CASSVQGGTNNSPLHF. The CDR3, as DNA: TGTGCCAGCAGCGTACAAGGGGGAACTAATAATTCACCCCTCCACTTT.

This clone was detected a few times. This rearrangement joins TRBV5-1 to TRBJ1-1, with D possibly matching TRBD1 (6 bases). Trimming cost V 1 base and J 6 bases, with 19 bases left between them. This CDR3 is built from 16 residues. Germline CDR1 and CDR2: SGHRS and YFSETQ. DNA for the CDR3: TGCGCCAGCAGCTTGAGGGAACAGGGAAGTGGCCCTGAAGCTTTCTTT. Its protein is CASSLREQGSGPEAFF.

The chain joins TRBV10-1 to TRBJ2-3, with D maybe TRBD1 (6 bases). The V end lost 5 bases, the J end lost 0 bases, and 12 bases lay between the germline ends. Germline lookup yields CDR1 WNHNN and CDR2 SYGVQD (reference sequence). This CDR3 is built from 15 residues. CDR3 coding DNA: TGCGCCAGCAGTTCCGACAGGACTAGCACAGATACGCAGTATTTT. It yields the protein CASSSDRTSTDTQYF.

The V call is TRBV27, the J call TRBJ2-7; maybe TRBD1 (6 bases). CDR3 length: 15 residues. CDR1 MNHEY and CDR2 SMNVEV come from the germline V gene (reference sequence). Trimming pared 7 bases from V and 3 bases from J, leaving 19 bases between. CDR3 nucleotides: TGTGCCAGCACCGCCGCGGGCAGGGGATACTACGAGCAGTACTTC. Residues: CASTAAGRGYYEQYF.

The chain links TRBV6-5 to TRBJ1-2; no definite D call. CDR1 is MNHEY, CDR2 SVGAGI, per germline. The length of the CDR3 is 13 residues. With 4 bases removed from V and 7 bases from J, the gap between germline ends came to 13 bases. CDR3 nucleotides: TGTGCCAGCAGTTCCTCTCAAGTCGGTGGCTACACCTTC. Its translation is CASSSSQVGGYTF.